The 27 T cell receptor beta chains below were found in one sample sequenced in a study of T cells in localized non-small cell lung cancer (dated by TCRdb to the early 2020s). Library creation used the immunoSEQ multiplex PCR assay. Entries here come from immuneACCESS through TCRdb and include only in-frame sequences with V and J called. Some clones fail to appear in such tables; in the studies checked, an unresolved V gene covers under half of the shortfall, and the cause of the remainder is unknown. Within this sample are 40,000 to 65,000 clones, with over 70% of them counted one time only. The top ten hold approximately 18% of the sample. The sample in question was peripheral blood mononuclear cells, obtained before any cancer treatment. All receptors derive from a man aged 40 to 69 with stage III lung adenocarcinoma.

The chain has TRBV7-7 and TRBJ2-1; 8 bases align to TRBD1. The V and J ends lost 1 base and 8 bases, in that order; junction bases with no gene match: 7. The germline gives CDR1 SSHAT, CDR2 FNYEAQ (reference sequence). The CDR3 length is 15 residues. CDR3 DNA sequence: TGTGCCAGCAGCTTAGGGGCAGGGGGCAAAGATGAGCAGTTCTTC. The encoded protein is CASSLGAGGKDEQFF.

The rearrangement joins TRBV7-9 to TRBJ2-1; 9 bases agree with TRBD1. This CDR3 spans 13 amino acids. The germline CDR1 and CDR2 sequences are SEHNR and FQNEAQ (reference sequence). J lost 14 bases, V lost 5 bases, and 10 bases had no gene match. The CDR3 sequence is CASSLLRDREEFF. DNA for the CDR3: TGTGCCAGCAGCCTCCTCCGGGACAGGGAGGAGTTCTTC.

The chain employs TRBV4-1 and TRBJ1-5; D remains unclear. Trimming removed 0 bases at V and 0 bases at J, with 9 bases between. The CDR3 is 16 amino acids. Germline CDR1 and CDR2: MGHRA and YSYEKL. The CDR3 DNA follows: TGCGCCAGCAGCCAAGAGGTTCCTTTTAGCAATCAGCCCCAGCATTTT. Its translation: CASSQEVPFSNQPQHF.

The V and J genes are TRBV12-5 and TRBJ1-3; weak D call: TRBD1 (5 bases). V was pared by 1 base and J by 4 bases, with 8 bases between. There are 14 residues in the CDR3. Germline CDR1 LGHNT, CDR2 FRNRAP. This CDR3 reads CASGLAGPGNTIYF. In DNA form, the CDR3 reads TGTGCTAGTGGTTTGGCAGGGCCCGGAAACACCATATATTTT.

The V gene is TRBV5-1, the J gene TRBJ1-5, with 9 bases identical to TRBD1. V gave up 0 bases and J gave up 1 base; unmatched junction bases: 2. The CDR3 totals 16 residues. Germline CDR1 is SGHRS and CDR2 is YFSETQ. The CDR3 loop reads CASSLGQGGSNQPQHF. In DNA, the CDR3 is TGCGCCAGCAGCTTGGGACAGGGGGGGAGCAATCAGCCCCAGCATTTT.

This clone occurred a few times. The V and J genes are TRBV4-1 and TRBJ1-2; TRBD1 matches 8 bases. This CDR3 is built from 12 residues. V lost 5 bases, J lost 10 bases, and 6 bases stayed unmatched. Per the germline V gene, CDR1 is MGHRA and CDR2 is YSYEKL. DNA of the CDR3: TGCGCCAGCAGCTTGGACAGGGTTGACTACACCTTC. Its protein product is CASSLDRVDYTF.

This rearrangement joins TRBV5-4 to TRBJ2-3, with 10 bases matching TRBD2. Trimming removed 4 bases from V and 1 base from J; junction bases left unmatched: 15. CDR1 and CDR2 (germline): SGHNT, YYREEE (reference sequence). The CDR3 is 19 residues long. The DNA of the CDR3 is TGTGCCAGCAGCAACCGAGGAGCGGGAGGGCCTCTGGGCACAGATACGCAGTATTTT. Translating it yields CASSNRGAGGPLGTDTQYF. Filled out from reference TRBV5-4 and TRBJ2-3, the complete variable domain reads ETGVTQSPTHLIKTRGQQVTLRCSSQSGHNTVSWYQQALGQGPQFIFQYYREEENGRGNFPPRFSGLQFPNYSSELNVNALELDDSALYLCASSNRGAGGPLGTDTQYFGPGTRLTVL.

As to this clone: At one end the junction does not follow the germline gene, possibly because of a read error. The chain combines TRBV7-9 with TRBJ1-4; D not certain. The CDR3 runs to 14 residues. The V gene's germline CDR1 is SEHNR and CDR2 FQNEAQ (reference sequence). In DNA, the CDR3 is TGTGCCAGCGGCTTAGGCGGGGTCGGTGAAAAACTGTTTTTT. Translated, it gives CASGLGGVGEKLFF.

The chain employs TRBV30 and TRBJ1-2, with 7 bases matching TRBD1. This CDR3 has 10 amino acids. V lost 8 bases, J lost 6 bases, and 3 bases stayed unmatched. The germline CDR1 and CDR2 sequences are GTSNPN and SVGIG (reference sequence). CDR3 protein: CAQTGNGYTF. In DNA, the CDR3 is TGTGCCCAGACAGGGAATGGCTACACCTTC.

This chain links TRBV29-1 with TRBJ2-1, with 8 bases that match TRBD2. Germline assignment: CDR1 SQVTM and CDR2 ANQGSEA. V gave up 6 bases and J gave up 5 bases; unmatched junction bases: 12. The CDR3 spans 15 residues. CDR3 protein: CSVGGRPGGNNEQFF. The CDR3 DNA is TGCAGCGTGGGCGGGCGCCCGGGGGGGAACAATGAGCAGTTCTTC.

The rearrangement links TRBV15 to TRBJ2-3, with unresolved D. The CDR3 contains 14 residues. V gave up 0 bases and J gave up 7 bases, with 11 bases separating them. Germline V gives CDR1 LNHNV, CDR2 YYDKDF (reference sequence). In nucleotides, the CDR3 is TGTGCCACCAGCAGAGATTTAGGGCCGAATACGCAGTATTTT. This encodes CATSRDLGPNTQYF.

The count of this clone is one. The gene calls are TRBV7-3 and TRBJ2-4; possibly TRBD1 for D (6 bases). Germline CDR1 and CDR2: SGHTA and FQGTGA. This CDR3 region has 14 residues. The V end lost 5 bases, the J end lost 2 bases, and 10 bases lay between the germline ends. This CDR3 reads CASSEGGSKNIQYF. The CDR3 DNA reads as TGTGCCAGCAGCGAAGGGGGTTCCAAAAACATTCAGTACTTC.

This clone occurred once. V usage is TRBV10-3 and J usage is TRBJ2-3; no firm D call. Deletions cut 2 bases from V and 0 bases from J, with 15 bases between. CDR1 is ENHRY and CDR2 is SYGVKD in the germline V gene. The CDR3 runs 17 residues. CDR3 in amino acids: CAISEAVEIGSTDTQYF. The CDR3, as DNA: TGTGCCATCAGTGAGGCCGTGGAGATTGGTAGCACAGATACGCAGTATTTT.

The rearrangement joins TRBV2 to TRBJ1-2; the match to TRBD1 covers 7 bases. The germline V gene encodes CDR1 SNHLY and CDR2 FYNNEI. CDR3 length: 13 amino acids. V lost 8 bases, J lost 2 bases, and 5 bases stayed unmatched. CDR3 sequence reads: CASGEQGNYGYTF. DNA for the CDR3: TGTGCCAGCGGCGAACAGGGGAACTATGGCTACACCTTC.

The sample holds a few counts of this clone. The chain couples TRBV7-9 to TRBJ1-2; no firm D call. The CDR3 loop spans 13 amino acids. V was trimmed by 3 bases and J by 1 base, leaving 6 bases between them. Germline V gene lookup returns CDR1 SEHNR and CDR2 FQNEAQ (reference sequence). CDR3 in amino acids: CASSFEGNYGYTF. Here the CDR3 DNA reads TGTGCCAGCAGCTTCGAGGGTAACTATGGCTACACCTTC.

The rearrangement uses TRBV7-2 and TRBJ1-1; 8 nucleotides line up with TRBD1. CDR1 and CDR2 (germline): SGHTA, FQGNSA. After removal of 4 bases from V and 5 bases from J, the junction contained 9 bases not matched to a gene. The CDR3 length is 15 residues. In nucleotides, the CDR3 is TGTGCCAGCAGCTCAGGGGGCGCGAGGGATACTGAAGCTTTCTTT. Protein product: CASSSGGARDTEAFF.

The genes are TRBV10-3 and TRBJ2-5; D tentatively reads TRBD1 or TRBD2 (5 bases each). The CDR3 sequence is 13 residues long. Germline V gene data show CDR1 as ENHRY and CDR2 as SYGVKD. The V gene lost 4 bases and the J gene lost 1 base, with 7 bases spanning the gap. The CDR3 protein is CAISGGGQETQYF. The CDR3 nucleotides read TGTGCCATCAGTGGTGGGGGCCAAGAGACCCAGTACTTC.

This chain uses TRBV4-2 with TRBJ2-1, with D possibly being TRBD2 (7 bases). With 1 base removed from V and 0 bases from J, the gap between germline ends came to 13 bases. CDR3 length: 17 amino acids. Per germline, CDR1 LGHNA and CDR2 YNFKEQ. CDR3 amino acids: CASSQGRAGASYNEQFF. CDR3 in DNA: TGTGCCAGCAGCCAAGGTCGGGCGGGGGCCTCCTACAATGAGCAGTTCTTC.

The rearrangement links TRBV5-4 to TRBJ1-4; 8 bases fit TRBD1. V shed 2 bases, J shed 7 bases, and the junction held 4 bases outside the gene matches. This CDR3 has 14 residues. CDR1 and CDR2 from the germline V gene are SGHNT and YYREEE (reference sequence). CDR3 coding DNA: TGTGCCAGCAGCTTACAGGGGGTGGGTGAAAAACTGTTTTTT. This encodes CASSLQGVGEKLFF.

The chain uses TRBV7-9 and TRBJ1-3; unclear D gene. This CDR3 is built from 13 residues. CDR1 and CDR2 from the germline V gene are SEHNR and FQNEAQ (reference sequence). The V end lost 6 bases, the J end lost 2 bases, and 8 bases lay between the germline ends. The CDR3 reads CASSIYTGNTIYF. Written as DNA, the CDR3 is TGTGCCAGCAGTATTTATACTGGAAACACCATATATTTT.

The V call is TRBV9, the J call TRBJ2-6; 7 bases match TRBD1. V lost 3 bases to trimming and J lost 5 bases; unmatched junction nucleotides: 11. The V gene's germline CDR1 is SGDLS and CDR2 YYNGEE. The CDR3 has 17 residues. For the CDR3, the DNA is TGTGCCAGCAGCGGACCCCGACAGGGTTCCCGGGCCAACGTCCTGACTTTC. Its protein is CASSGPRQGSRANVLTF. The entire variable domain, with the rest obtained from reference TRBV9 and TRBJ2-6, is as follows: DSGVTQTPKHLITATGQRVTLRCSPRSGDLSVYWYQQSLDQGLQFLIQYYNGEERAKGNILERFSAQQFPDLHSELNLSSLELGDSALYFCASSGPRQGSRANVLTFGAGSRLTVL.

V gene TRBV10-3 combines with J gene TRBJ2-5, with 10 bases matching TRBD2. CDR1 ENHRY and CDR2 SYGVKD come from the germline V gene. With 3 bases clipped from V and 2 bases from J, the junction kept 3 bases outside the gene matches. The CDR3 is made up of 15 amino acids. The CDR3 DNA follows: TGTGCCATCAGTGATAGCGGGGGGACGCAAGAGACCCAGTACTTC. Translation: CAISDSGGTQETQYF.

This clone was seen only once. The J gene is TRBJ2-6, the V gene TRBV11-2; D gene ambiguous. Between the trimmed V and J ends, which lost 2 bases and 0 bases, there was a span of 11 bases. In germline, CDR1 is SGHAT, CDR2 FQNNGV. The CDR3 sequence is 17 residues long. CDR3 DNA sequence: TGTGCCAGCAGCTTAAGGTCAGCCGACTCTGGGGCCAACGTCCTGACTTTC. Residues: CASSLRSADSGANVLTF.

V usage is TRBV18 and J usage is TRBJ2-6; D is undetermined. With 3 bases removed from V and 3 bases from J, the gap between germline ends came to 9 bases. Per germline, CDR1 KGHSH and CDR2 LQKENI. The CDR3 length is 15 residues. CDR3 nucleotide sequence: TGTGCCAGCTCACCGGCTGGGTATGGGGCCAACGTCCTGACTTTC. Its translation: CASSPAGYGANVLTF.

This chain connects TRBV14 to TRBJ1-2; 10 bases match TRBD1. Germline-derived CDR1 and CDR2 are SGHDN and FVKESK. The CDR3 totals 16 residues. Trimming cost V 1 base and J 4 bases; bases outside gene matches: 6. CDR3: CASSQVWGQGTYGYTF. The CDR3 DNA reads as TGTGCCAGCAGCCAAGTTTGGGGACAGGGGACCTATGGCTACACCTTC.

V usage is TRBV7-2 and J usage is TRBJ2-3, with D perhaps matching TRBD2 (6 bases). Trimming left V 4 bases short and J 8 bases short, with 16 bases between. From germline, CDR1 is SGHTA and CDR2 FQGNSA. The CDR3 spans 14 residues. The CDR3 DNA reads as TGTGCCAGCAGCTCCCGATGGGGGGAGACTACGCAGTATTTT. Translation: CASSSRWGETTQYF.

This CDR3 reads CASSPRTGTNTEAFF. The CDR3 coding sequence is TGTGCCAGCAGCCCTCGGACAGGAACCAACACTGAAGCTTTCTTT. The rearrangement joins TRBV9 to TRBJ1-1; 7 nucleotides match TRBD1. In germline, CDR1 is SGDLS, CDR2 YYNGEE. After removal of 4 bases from V and 2 bases from J, the junction contained 8 bases not matched to a gene. The CDR3 is 15 amino acids.